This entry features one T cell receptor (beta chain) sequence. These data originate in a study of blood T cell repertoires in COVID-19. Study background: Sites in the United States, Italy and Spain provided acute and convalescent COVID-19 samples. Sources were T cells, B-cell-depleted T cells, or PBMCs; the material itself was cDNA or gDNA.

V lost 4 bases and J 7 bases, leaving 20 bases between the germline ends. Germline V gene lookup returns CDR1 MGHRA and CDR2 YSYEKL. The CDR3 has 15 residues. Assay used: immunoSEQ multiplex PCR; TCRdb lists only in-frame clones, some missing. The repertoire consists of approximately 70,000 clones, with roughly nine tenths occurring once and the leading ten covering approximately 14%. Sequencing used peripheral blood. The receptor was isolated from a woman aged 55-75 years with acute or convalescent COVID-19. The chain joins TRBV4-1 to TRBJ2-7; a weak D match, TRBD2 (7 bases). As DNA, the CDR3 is TGCGCCAGCAGCCTTTCGGGGGGCTCCCTGGGGGAGCAGTACTTC. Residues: CASSLSGGSLGEQYF.